The rows below give T cell receptor beta chains drawn from one sample of a study of T-cell memory formation after mild COVID-19. Using its own MiXCR run on the 5' RACE reads, TCRdb lists one record per CDR3 protein. The repertoire consists of a few hundred thousand distinct CDR3 sequences, with roughly 17% occurring once and the leading ten covering roughly 20%. Material: PBMCs or a T cell subset sorted from them (not recorded which). The receptors were gathered from a man aged 18 to 29 who had mild COVID-19 (a few samples of this study predate the infection). Cell type and time point are not known. Both conserved end residues are part of each CDR3.

v_gene: TRBV7-2
len: 15
CDR3aa: CASSATGAGTDTQYF

v_gene: TRBV12-3/TRBV12-4
len: 14
CDR3aa: CASSLVAGTTVQFF

v_gene: TRBV5-5
len: 13
CDR3aa: CASTRGGVHEQYF

v_gene: TRBV6-5
len: 14
CDR3aa: CATQKGPHTDTQYF

v_gene: TRBV19
len: 13
CDR3aa: CASSNGGGQPQHF

v_gene: TRBV7-2
len: 13
CDR3aa: CASSPEGTGELFF

v_gene: TRBV28
len: 15
CDR3aa: CASRDRGRRDTEAFF

v_gene: TRBV7-9
len: 14
CDR3aa: CASSLVGSYNEQLF

v_gene: TRBV20-1
len: 12
CDR3aa: CSASRGSGGYTF

v_gene: TRBV7-2
len: 13
CDR3aa: CASSLEGGNGYTF